The 17 T cell receptor beta chains presented below share a single source sample, sequenced in a study of cytomegalovirus exposure and HLA in healthy donors. The PCR was carried out with 60 Vbeta primers and 13 Jbeta primers. The repertoire was sequenced with immunoSEQ multiplex PCR; TCRdb's copy has only in-frame clones and lacks some. Of over 100,000 clones in the sample, roughly four fifths are singletons; the top ten hold roughly 9.6%. The specimen sequenced was PBMCs. The receptor set was obtained from a male donor in good health and CMV-seropositive.

The CDR3 protein is CASSSRDTDTQYF. The CDR3 nucleotides read TGTGCCAGCAGTTCGCGTGACACAGATACGCAGTATTTT. The chain combines TRBV28 with TRBJ2-3; no clear D. Between the trimmed V and J ends, which lost 4 bases and 2 bases, there was a span of 7 bases. This CDR3 contains 13 residues. The germline gives CDR1 MDHEN, CDR2 SYDVKM.

The chain uses TRBV27 and TRBJ2-2; the match to TRBD2 covers 10 bases. The V segment lost 6 bases and the J segment 4 bases; nucleotides outside the gene matches: 11. This CDR3 is built from 17 residues. Germline V gene data show CDR1 as MNHEY and CDR2 as SMNVEV (reference sequence). The CDR3 loop reads CASRAGIAGGVTGELFF. The CDR3 DNA reads as TGTGCCAGCAGAGCCGGGATAGCGGGAGGCGTCACCGGGGAGCTGTTTTTT.

This clone was recorded a few times. The V and J genes are TRBV6-1 and TRBJ1-2, with a weak D call TRBD1 (6 bases). V lost 7 bases, J lost 4 bases, and 16 bases lay in between. CDR1 is MNHNS, CDR2 SASEGT, per germline. This CDR3 is built from 14 residues. CDR3 nucleotide sequence: TGTGCCAGCACGGTCAGGGGCTTGGGCTATGGCTACACCTTC. Encoded protein: CASTVRGLGYGYTF.

This chain joins TRBV11-3 and TRBJ2-1; D uncertain. V lost 3 bases, J lost 5 bases, and 8 bases lay in between. Germline assignment: CDR1 SGHNT and CDR2 YENEEA. CDR3 size: 13 residues. In DNA, the CDR3 is TGTGCCAGCAGCTTGTCCAGCGACAATGAGCAGTTCTTC. Its translation is CASSLSSDNEQFF.

The chain has TRBV7-9 and TRBJ2-7, with 9 positions matching TRBD1. Trimming took 6 bases from V and 2 from J; bases not matched to a gene: 5. The germline V gene encodes CDR1 SEHNR and CDR2 FQNEAQ (reference sequence). The CDR3 sequence is 14 residues long. In DNA form, the CDR3 reads TGTGCCAGCAGTTCCCGGGACAGGGCCTACGAGCAGTACTTC. Encoded protein: CASSSRDRAYEQYF.

The V gene is TRBV14, the J gene TRBJ2-3, with 10 bases that match TRBD2. The CDR3 is 18 amino acids. From germline, CDR1 is SGHDN and CDR2 FVKESK. Losses at the gene ends were 4 bases for V and 4 bases for J; bases not matched to a gene: 14. The CDR3 protein is CASSPPGLAVKLADTQYF. Here the CDR3 DNA reads TGTGCCAGCAGCCCTCCCGGACTAGCGGTTAAGTTGGCAGATACGCAGTATTTT.

The genes are TRBV11-2 and TRBJ1-1, with D unresolved. The germline gives CDR1 SGHAT, CDR2 FQNNGV. Trimming left V 3 bases short and J 0 bases short, with 8 bases between. CDR3 length equals 14 residues. CDR3 protein: CASSFTAMNTEAFF. The DNA of the CDR3 is TGTGCCAGCAGCTTTACAGCAATGAACACTGAAGCTTTCTTT.

The rearrangement uses TRBV2 and TRBJ2-3, with TRBD1 matching over 9 bases. Losses at the gene ends were 4 bases for V and 7 bases for J; bases not matched to a gene: 6. Germline V lookup: CDR1 SNHLY, CDR2 FYNNEI. This CDR3 has 14 residues. Here the CDR3 reads CASSAGQGGYTQYF. CDR3 sequence (DNA): TGTGCCAGCAGTGCGGGACAGGGAGGTTATACGCAGTATTTT.

This clone appeared a few times. This sequence joins TRBV27 and TRBJ2-3; D is possibly TRBD2 (6 bases). V shed 5 bases and J shed 5 bases, with 17 bases lying between them. Looked up from germline, CDR1 is MNHEY and CDR2 is SMNVEV (reference sequence). CDR3 length: 15 residues. CDR3 DNA sequence: TGTGCCAGCAGTCCCCGACCGGGGGTGGGAGATACGCAGTATTTT. Its translation is CASSPRPGVGDTQYF.

The gene calls are TRBV7-9 and TRBJ2-5, with 8 bases fitting TRBD1. J gave up 4 bases and V 5 bases, and 9 bases lay outside the gene matches. CDR3 length: 15 amino acids. The germline gives CDR1 SEHNR, CDR2 FQNEAQ (reference sequence). The chain's CDR3 is CASSPPGGDGETQYF. CDR3 DNA: TGTGCCAGCAGCCCCCCAGGGGGCGACGGAGAGACCCAGTACTTC. Full variable domain (outside the CDR3, taken from reference TRBV7-9 and TRBJ2-5): DTGVSQNPRHKITKRGQNVTFRCDPISEHNRLYWYRQTLGQGPEFLTYFQNEAQLEKSRLLSDRFSAERPKGSFSTLEIQRTEQGDSAMYLCASSPPGGDGETQYFGPGTRLLVL.

This clone showed up just a few times. The genes are TRBV2 and TRBJ2-6; D is unresolved. The CDR3 is 14 residues long. Germline V gene sequence: CDR1 SNHLY, CDR2 FYNNEI. Trimming removed 6 bases at V and 4 bases at J, with 10 bases between. The DNA for the CDR3 is TGTGCCAGCAGGGCAGAATCCGGGGCCAACGTCCTGACTTTC. Its protein product is CASRAESGANVLTF.

This clone was recorded a few times. The chain carries TRBV28 and TRBJ2-5, with a possible D match to TRBD1 (5 bases). Between the trimmed V and J ends, which lost 5 bases and 6 bases, there was a span of 16 bases. CDR1 and CDR2 from the germline V gene are MDHEN and SYDVKM. This CDR3 comprises 14 residues. CDR3 coding DNA: TGTGCCAGCAGTCGTTGGCAGGGTGGGCAGACCCAGTACTTC. It yields the protein CASSRWQGGQTQYF.

The chain couples TRBV4-2 to TRBJ2-1; D might be TRBD2 (6 bases). This CDR3 has 13 amino acids. Trimming removed 5 bases from V and 8 bases from J, with 13 bases in between. From germline, CDR1 is LGHNA and CDR2 YNFKEQ. Here the CDR3 DNA reads TGTGCCAGCAGCGTCCGGACTATCGATGAGCAGTTCTTC. Its protein product is CASSVRTIDEQFF.

The rearrangement joins TRBV29-1 to TRBJ2-2; 9 nucleotides line up with TRBD1. In germline, CDR1 is SQVTM, CDR2 ANQGSEA. The CDR3 loop spans 14 amino acids. J was trimmed by 4 bases and V by 4 bases; bases with no gene match: 4. CDR3 in amino acids: CSVAGQGFTGELFF. Written as DNA, the CDR3 is TGCAGCGTTGCAGGACAGGGGTTCACCGGGGAGCTGTTTTTT.

For this clone: The sample contains more than one DNA sequence encoding this CDR3. The V call is TRBV19, the J call TRBJ2-6, with D perhaps matching TRBD1 (5 bases). Trimming took off 5 bases at V and 0 bases at J, with 8 bases between the two ends. There are 15 residues in the CDR3. Germline V gives CDR1 LNHDA, CDR2 SQIVND (reference sequence). The CDR3 protein is CASSSGNSGANVLTF. The CDR3 DNA follows: TGTGCCAGTAGTTCAGGGAACTCTGGGGCCAACGTCCTGACTTTC.

The V call is TRBV5-6, the J call TRBJ2-1; 7 bases line up with TRBD2. The CDR3 runs to 16 residues. Trimming cost V 2 bases and J 0 bases; bases outside gene matches: 5. CDR1 is SGHDT, CDR2 YYEEEE, per germline. As DNA, the CDR3 is TGTGCCAGCAGCTTATTTGGGGGGGGCTCCTACAATGAGCAGTTCTTC. Translation gives CASSLFGGGSYNEQFF. Drawing the rest from reference TRBV5-6 and TRBJ2-1, the complete variable domain is DAGVTQSPTHLIKTRGQQVTLRCSPKSGHDTVSWYQQALGQGPQFIFQYYEEEERQRGNFPDRFSGHQFPNYSSELNVNALLLGDSALYLCASSLFGGGSYNEQFFGPGTRLTVL.

The chain carries TRBV6-1 and TRBJ2-3, with a tentative D call TRBD2 (6 bases). The CDR3 runs to 14 residues. CDR1 is MNHNS and CDR2 is SASEGT in the germline V gene. Between the trimmed V and J ends, which lost 3 bases and 4 bases, there was a span of 11 bases. Here the CDR3 reads CASSDLRGADTQYF. CDR3 nucleotides: TGTGCCAGCAGTGATCTCCGCGGGGCAGATACGCAGTATTTT.